The clone carrying this T cell receptor (beta chain) was seen only a few times. What it binds is unknown. The data were obtained in a study of T-cell memory formation after mild COVID-19. TCRdb called the 5' RACE reads again in MiXCR, with one record for every CDR3 protein. The sample lists about 350,000 distinct CDR3 sequences, approximately 27% seen once, with roughly 14% in the top ten. This CDR3 has 15 residues. J was trimmed by 0 bases and V by 0 bases; bases with no gene match: 2. Germline lookup yields CDR1 MNHEY and CDR2 SMNVEV (reference sequence). Study results and caveats: CD4+ clones that contracted lay mainly in CM and EM; CD8+ ones lay in EMRA. Pre-infection memory held some responding clones, suggesting pre-existing cross-reactive T cells responded.

The sample taken for sequencing was PBMCs or a T cell subset sorted from them (not recorded which). The chain uses TRBV27 and TRBJ2-7, with 7 bases aligning to TRBD1. The TCR comes from an adult woman who had mild COVID-19 (a few samples of this study predate the infection). Cell type and time point are not known. The CDR3 is CASSLSGTASYEQYF. CDR3 coding DNA: TGTGCCAGCAGTTTATCGGGGACAGCCTCCTACGAGCAGTACTTC.